These 31 T cell receptor beta chains were all obtained from the same sample, sequenced in a study of T cell repertoires in cytomegalovirus infection. TCRdb re-derived calls from the reads in MiXCR, one entry per CDR3 protein. Of more than 150,000 distinct CDR3 sequences listed, more than 15% are singletons. The source material was CD8+ T cells from PBMCs. Receptors were obtained from a human donor in good health (CMV status not recorded). Some clones in this sample may be carry-over from other donors' samples.

This clonotype has just a few counts. This sequence joins TRBV5-5 and TRBJ2-5; no clear D. Germline V gene lookup returns CDR1 SGHKS and CDR2 YYEKEE (reference sequence). Between the trimmed V and J ends, which lost 2 bases and 2 bases, there was a span of 13 bases. The CDR3 consists of 15 residues. CDR3 region: CASSLTSTEQETQYF. The CDR3 DNA reads TGTGCCAGCAGCTTAACTTCCACCGAACAAGAGACCCAGTACTTC. Based on the CDR3 plus reference TRBV5-5 and TRBJ2-5, the full variable domain is DAGVTQSPTHLIKTRGQQVTLRCSPISGHKSVSWYQQVLGQGPQFIFQYYEKEERGRGNFPDRFSARQFPNYSSELNVNALLLGDSALYLCASSLTSTEQETQYFGPGTRLLVL.

In this sample, this clonotype turned up a few times. This chain uses TRBV28 with TRBJ1-1, with TRBD1 as a possible D gene (5 bases). This CDR3 is built from 12 residues. With 6 bases removed from V and 7 bases from J, the gap between germline ends came to 12 bases. CDR1 is MDHEN, CDR2 SYDVKM, per germline. CDR3 protein: CASSYGTDEAFF. For the CDR3, the DNA is TGTGCCAGCAGCTATGGGACCGATGAAGCTTTCTTT.

The chain has TRBV7-9 and TRBJ2-2; D perhaps matches TRBD2 (5 bases). The V end lost 4 bases, the J end lost 1 base, and 13 bases lay between the germline ends. CDR1 SEHNR and CDR2 FQNEAQ come from the germline V gene (reference sequence). The CDR3 is 16 residues long. The CDR3 DNA follows: TGTGCCAGCAGCTCCCGGGATCGCGGGAACACCGGGGAGCTGTTTTTT. This gives the protein CASSSRDRGNTGELFF.

The J gene is TRBJ1-2, the V gene TRBV20-1; D is undetermined. V lost 5 bases to trimming and J lost 8 bases, with 18 bases between them. The CDR3 sequence is 13 residues long. Germline V CDR1 and CDR2: DFQATT, SNEGSKA (reference sequence). The DNA for the CDR3 is TGCAGTGCTTCCAACCTGGACTTTGGCGGCTACACCTTC. This codes for CSASNLDFGGYTF.

This clonotype appeared a few times. The J gene is TRBJ2-5, the V gene TRBV29-1, with TRBD1 as a possible D gene (7 bases). This CDR3 comprises 12 residues. CDR1 and CDR2 (germline): SQVTM, ANQGSEA. V was shortened by 0 bases and J by 9 bases, with 11 bases between the two germline ends. CDR3 DNA: TGCAGCGTTGAAGACAGGGGGGAAGCCCAGTACTTC. Its protein product is CSVEDRGEAQYF.

This clonotype has a handful of counts. DNA of the CDR3: TGCAGCGCCCCTACGGCAGGGGGGAACACTGAAGCTTTCTTT. Encoded protein: CSAPTAGGNTEAFF. The V call is TRBV29-1, the J call TRBJ1-1; 7 bases line up with TRBD1. Germline V gene lookup returns CDR1 SQVTM and CDR2 ANQGSEA. This CDR3 spans 14 amino acids. V lost 7 bases to trimming and J lost 1 base; unmatched junction nucleotides: 9.

This clonotype was recorded a few times. The chain uses TRBV6-2 or TRBV6-3 and TRBJ2-6, with TRBD2 as a possible D gene (5 bases). Trimming removed 2 bases at V and 2 bases at J, with 7 bases between. CDR1 and CDR2 from the germline V gene are MNHEY and SVGEGT. The CDR3 sequence is 15 residues long. CDR3 region: CASSYEGAGANVLTF. The CDR3 bases are TGTGCCAGCAGTTACGAGGGCGCTGGGGCCAACGTCCTGACTTTC.

In its sample, this clonotype was seen a few times. CDR3 amino acids: CASSAGTGYNEQYF. The CDR3 nucleotides read TGTGCCAGCAGTGCTGGGACAGGGTACAACGAGCAGTACTTC. The genes are TRBV6-5 and TRBJ2-7; TRBD1 aligns across 9 bases. J was trimmed by 5 bases and V by 5 bases; bases with no gene match: 7. The CDR3 is 14 amino acids. Germline CDR1 and CDR2: MNHEY and SVGAGI.

The V gene is TRBV6-2 or TRBV6-3, the J gene TRBJ2-2, with D perhaps TRBD2 (6 bases). V was clipped by 0 bases and J by 2 bases, with 7 bases between them. This CDR3 contains 15 residues. Germline CDR1 MNHEY, CDR2 SVGEGT. CDR3 amino acids: CASSYSGGNTGELFF. The CDR3 region has the DNA TGTGCCAGCAGTTACTCGGGGGGAAACACCGGGGAGCTGTTTTTT.

The table lists this clonotype with a few counts. The rearrangement links TRBV14 to TRBJ1-2, with D possibly matching TRBD1 (6 bases). V was clipped by 7 bases and J by 7 bases, with 25 bases between them. This CDR3 is 16 amino acids long. The germline V gene has CDR1 SGHDN and CDR2 FVKESK. The CDR3 spells CASTERPGDILSGYTF. The CDR3 bases are TGTGCCAGCACCGAGAGGCCGGGGGACATTCTATCTGGCTACACCTTC.

This clonotype turned up a few times. The chain carries TRBV20-1 and TRBJ2-1; TRBD2 matches at 9 bases. CDR1 is DFQATT and CDR2 is SNEGSKA in the germline V gene (reference sequence). CDR3 size: 16 residues. The ends lost 4 bases at V and 4 bases at J; junction bases unmatched: 11. CDR3 sequence: CSATPLAGVPYNEQFF. CDR3 DNA: TGCAGTGCTACCCCGTTAGCGGGGGTCCCGTACAATGAGCAGTTCTTC.

Comments on this clonotype: Compared with germline, one end of the junction differs, possibly owing to a read error. The V call is TRBV12-3 or TRBV12-4, the J call TRBJ2-1; D gene ambiguous. The CDR3 is 12 amino acids. CDR3 DNA sequence: TGTGTCAGCAGAACGGCATCTAATGAGCAGTTCTTC. This sequence encodes CVSRTASNEQFF.

The V and J genes are TRBV19 and TRBJ2-5, with D possibly matching TRBD1 (6 bases). V was pared by 2 bases and J by 4 bases, with 14 bases between. The CDR3 sequence is 15 residues long. Germline V CDR1 and CDR2: LNHDA, SQIVND (reference sequence). CDR3 residues: CASSISSGAIETQYF. In DNA form, the CDR3 reads TGTGCCAGTAGTATATCGTCAGGGGCTATAGAGACCCAGTACTTC.

V usage is TRBV2 and J usage is TRBJ2-1, with D possibly TRBD1 on 6 matching bases. The CDR3 is made up of 17 amino acids. Germline V gene sequence: CDR1 SNHLY, CDR2 FYNNEI. V dropped 2 bases and J dropped 5 bases, with 19 bases sitting between them. In DNA form, the CDR3 reads TGTGCCAGCAGTGAATTTAAGACAGGAGGTCCGCACAATGAGCAGTTCTTC. Encoded protein: CASSEFKTGGPHNEQFF. The full variable domain, rest sourced from reference TRBV2 and TRBJ2-1, is EPEVTQTPSHQVTQMGQEVILRCVPISNHLYFYWYRQILGQKVEFLVSFYNNEISEKSEIFDDQFSVERPDGSNFTLKIRSTKLEDSAMYFCASSEFKTGGPHNEQFFGPGTRLTVL.

The rearrangement joins TRBV7-8 to TRBJ2-1; 10 bases are shared with TRBD2. Germline V gives CDR1 SGHVS, CDR2 FQNEAQ. CDR3 length: 17 residues. Trimming removed 0 bases from V and 8 bases from J; junction bases left unmatched: 10. CDR3 sequence: CASSLAPSGSSTDEQFF. As DNA, the CDR3 is TGTGCCAGCAGCTTAGCACCTAGCGGGAGTTCTACGGATGAGCAGTTCTTC.

This clonotype has more than one count but fewer than ten. The V gene is TRBV28, the J gene TRBJ2-7; D call uncertain. Germline CDR1 reads MDHEN; CDR2 reads SYDVKM. V was clipped by 7 bases and J by 0 bases, with 10 bases between them. The CDR3 runs 13 residues. This CDR3 reads CASTLSSSYEQYF. The CDR3 DNA reads TGTGCCAGCACCCTATCGAGCTCCTACGAGCAGTACTTC.

This clonotype came up a few times. The rearrangement links TRBV28 to TRBJ2-7; D possibly corresponds to TRBD1 (6 bases). The CDR3 is 13 amino acids. V gave up 8 bases and J gave up 3 bases, with 14 bases separating them. Germline assignment: CDR1 MDHEN and CDR2 SYDVKM. DNA of the CDR3: TGTGCCAGCGGCTCTACAGGGTACTACGAGCAGTACTTC. Protein product: CASGSTGYYEQYF.

This clonotype was counted only a few times. This chain joins TRBV14 and TRBJ2-3; the D gene could be TRBD1 or TRBD2 (6 bases each). The CDR3 extends over 15 amino acids. Trimming left V 3 bases short and J 2 bases short, with 12 bases between. Germline lookup yields CDR1 SGHDN and CDR2 FVKESK. The CDR3 is CASSQGGPYTDTQYF. The CDR3 nucleotides are TGTGCCAGCAGCCAGGGGGGCCCATACACAGATACGCAGTATTTT.

The chain has TRBV7-8 and TRBJ2-5; D is uncertain. V was shortened by 2 bases and J by 1 base, with 11 bases between the two germline ends. The CDR3 loop spans 15 amino acids. Germline lookup yields CDR1 SGHVS and CDR2 FQNEAQ. CDR3 bases: TGTGCCAGCAGCTTAAGGGCCAGCACCCAAGAGACCCAGTACTTC. Its protein is CASSLRASTQETQYF. The full variable domain, completed using reference TRBV7-8 and TRBJ2-5, is GAGVSQSPRYKVAKRGQDVALRCDPISGHVSLFWYQQALGQGPEFLTYFQNEAQLDKSGLPSDRFFAERPEGSVSTLKIQRTQQEDSAVYLCASSLRASTQETQYFGPGTRLLVL.

The CDR3 protein is CASTQGGPEQFF. The CDR3 DNA reads as TGTGCCAGCACCCAAGGGGGTCCTGAGCAGTTCTTC. The V call is TRBV12-3 or TRBV12-4, the J call TRBJ2-1; perhaps TRBD1 as D (6 bases). CDR3 length equals 12 residues. The germline V and J ends were trimmed by 7 bases and 9 bases, with 13 bases remaining between them.

The chain combines TRBV19 with TRBJ2-5; D ambiguous. The CDR3 has 13 residues. Trimming removed 5 bases at V and 3 bases at J, with 10 bases between. Germline CDR1 reads LNHDA; CDR2 reads SQIVND (reference sequence). DNA of the CDR3: TGTGCCAGTAGTGTAGGATGGAAAGAGACCCAGTACTTC. It specifies CASSVGWKETQYF.

This clonotype has a handful of counts. This chain joins TRBV4-3 and TRBJ2-2, with 8 bases aligning to TRBD1. Germline V gives CDR1 LGHNA, CDR2 YSLEER. The CDR3 spans 15 residues. V gave up 2 bases and J gave up 4 bases; unmatched junction bases: 3. The CDR3 nucleotides read TGCGCCAGCAGCCAATCGACAGGGGCCACCGGGGAGCTGTTTTTT. Translated: CASSQSTGATGELFF.

The gene calls are TRBV20-1 and TRBJ2-7, with 11 bases fitting TRBD2. Germline values: CDR1 DFQATT, CDR2 SNEGSKA (reference sequence). The junction had 5 bases not matched to a gene; V was cut back by 0 bases and J by 4 bases. CDR3 length: 15 residues. For the CDR3, the DNA is TGCAGTGCTAGAGATACTAGCGGGAGTTTTTACGAGCAGTACTTC. Protein product: CSARDTSGSFYEQYF.

This clonotype was seen only a few times. The V call is TRBV10-3, the J call TRBJ1-1, with 11 nucleotides matching TRBD1. CDR3 length: 20 amino acids. Germline CDR1 is ENHRY and CDR2 is SYGVKD. V gave up 4 bases and J gave up 5 bases; unmatched junction bases: 21. In nucleotides, the CDR3 is TGTGCCATCAGTGGCCCCCGGAAATTGGGGACAGGGGGGACTAGGACTGAAGCTTTCTTT. Its translation is CAISGPRKLGTGGTRTEAFF.

V usage is TRBV28 and J usage is TRBJ2-7; no reliable D call. The CDR3 covers 12 residues. Germline V gene lookup returns CDR1 MDHEN and CDR2 SYDVKM. V shed 8 bases and J shed 0 bases, with 8 bases lying between them. CDR3: CASRVSSYEQYF. The CDR3 DNA is TGTGCCAGCCGGGTGAGCTCCTACGAGCAGTACTTC. The whole variable domain, remainder taken from reference TRBV28 and TRBJ2-7, is DVKVTQSSRYLVKRTGEKVFLECVQDMDHENMFWYRQDPGLGLRLIYFSYDVKMKEKGDIPEGYSVSREKKERFSLILESASTNQTSMYLCASRVSSYEQYFGPGTRLTVT.

The chain carries TRBV12-3 or TRBV12-4 and TRBJ2-2; 7 positions agree with TRBD1. CDR3 length: 15 residues. V was pared by 6 bases and J by 3 bases, with 7 bases of the junction left unmatched. The CDR3 sequence is CASSPGQAYTGELFF. CDR3 nucleotide sequence: TGTGCCAGCAGCCCCGGACAGGCATACACCGGGGAGCTGTTTTTT.

The chain recombines TRBV7-6 with TRBJ2-1; 11 bases match TRBD2. The CDR3 runs 15 residues. CDR1 is SGHVS and CDR2 is FNYEAQ in the germline V gene. Germline trimming cut 7 bases from V and 5 bases from J; bases unmatched to any gene: 7. The CDR3 coding sequence is TGTGCCAGCACCGAGGGACTAGCGGAGGACAATGAGCAGTTCTTC. Translated, it gives CASTEGLAEDNEQFF. Supplemented by reference TRBV7-6 and TRBJ2-1, the full variable domain reads GAGVSQSPRYKVTKRGQDVALRCDPISGHVSLYWYRQALGQGPEFLTYFNYEAQQDKSGLPNDRFSAERPEGSISTLTIQRTEQRDSAMYRCASTEGLAEDNEQFFGPGTRLTVL.

This sequence joins TRBV27 and TRBJ2-1, with a weak D call TRBD1 (5 bases). Per the germline V gene, CDR1 is MNHEY and CDR2 is SMNVEV (reference sequence). Trimming stripped 6 bases from V and 5 bases from J, with 11 bases between. This CDR3 contains 13 residues. The CDR3 loop is CASRTWGHNEQFF. The DNA of the CDR3 is TGTGCCAGCAGGACATGGGGCCACAATGAGCAGTTCTTC.

There are a few counts of this clonotype. One end of the junction fails to match germline, which may point to a read error. This chain connects TRBV20-1 to TRBJ1-2; 9 bases line up with TRBD1. The germline V gene encodes CDR1 DFQATT and CDR2 SNEGSKA (reference sequence). The CDR3 is made up of 14 amino acids. The chain's CDR3 is CSATDRGGGYVYTF. The CDR3 nucleotides read TGCAGTGCAACGGACAGGGGAGGGGGCTATGTCTACACCTTC.

This clonotype was detected a few times. This chain joins TRBV7-6 and TRBJ2-1; D may be TRBD2 (6 bases). V gave up 5 bases and J gave up 0 bases, with 17 bases separating them. This CDR3 contains 17 residues. Per germline, CDR1 SGHVS and CDR2 FNYEAQ. CDR3 DNA sequence: TGTGCCAGCAGCCGGTCGCTTCGGGGGAGCTCCTACAATGAGCAGTTCTTC. Protein product: CASSRSLRGSSYNEQFF.

The chain combines TRBV14 with TRBJ2-2; a weak D match, TRBD2 (6 bases). Trimming removed 5 bases from V and 2 bases from J, with 9 bases in between. This CDR3 comprises 14 residues. Germline CDR1 and CDR2: SGHDN and FVKESK. CDR3 amino acids: CASSYGLNTGELFF. In DNA, the CDR3 is TGTGCCAGCAGCTACGGACTAAACACCGGGGAGCTGTTTTTT. The full variable domain, its missing parts supplied by reference TRBV14 and TRBJ2-2, is EAGVTQFPSHSVIEKGQTVTLRCDPISGHDNLYWYRRVMGKEIKFLLHFVKESKQDESGMPNNRFLAERTGGTYSTLKVQPAELEDSGVYFCASSYGLNTGELFFGEGSRLTVL.